This TCR beta chain was captured in a study of shared clonotypes between healthy human individuals. In the study overall: Two women and three men aged 18 to 49 served as donors. Per donor, CD8 memory used one plate, CD8 naive used two, CD4 memory used three and CD4 naive used three.

Study results and caveats: It was observed that roughly 5.4% of naive CD4 clonotypes were shared across several donors. Tissue TCR repertoires likely differ from these blood-only repertoires.

TCRdb's table, derived via immunoSEQ multiplex PCR, lists solely in-frame clones and lacks some. The top ten clones hold about 1.5% of a sample with about 980,000 clones, over 60% of them seen once. Germline CDR1 reads SGHNT; CDR2 reads YYREEE (reference sequence). Trimming removed 2 bases at V and 5 bases at J, with 13 bases between. This CDR3 comprises 14 residues. Regarding this clone: The antigen remains unidentified.

The receptor was isolated from a man between 18 and 29 years old in good health. The chain is built from TRBV5-4 and TRBJ2-5; D is ambiguous. Sequencing was done on a sample of memory CD4+ T cells sorted from blood. Documented subset: CD45RA-negative fraction. The CDR3, as DNA: TGTGCCAGCAGCTTTGGCCCTCTGGGGGAGACCCAGTACTTC. Translation: CASSFGPLGETQYF. Based on the CDR3 plus reference TRBV5-4 and TRBJ2-5, the full variable domain is ETGVTQSPTHLIKTRGQQVTLRCSSQSGHNTVSWYQQALGQGPQFIFQYYREEENGRGNFPPRFSGLQFPNYSSELNVNALELDDSALYLCASSFGPLGETQYFGPGTRLLVL.